The rows below give T cell receptor beta chains drawn from one sample of a study of T cells in Graves' hyperthyroidism and ophthalmopathy. Via MiXCR, TCRdb re-called the multiplex PCR reads, giving one row per CDR3 protein. The sample shows 350,000 to 400,000 distinct CDR3 sequences, about a fifth of them seen only once. Sequences were obtained from blood. All receptors derive from a woman aged 18-29 years with Graves' hyperthyroidism. The CDR3 runs from the conserved cysteine through the conserved F or W. Each record gives: D gene, J gene, V gene, clone size, CDR3 DNA, CDR3 protein. D genes are given only for firm matches. For some rows the clone size is stated as once, few or many, or as a class when expanded; others skip it.

>-|TRBJ1-2|TRBV20-1|-
TGCAGTGCTAGAGGTGGAGGAACTAACTATGGTTACACCTTC
CSARGGGTNYGYTF
>TRBD1|TRBJ2-5|TRBV28|many
TGTGCCAGCAGTGTAGACAGGGGAGCGGAGACCCAGTACTTC
CASSVDRGAETQYF
>TRBD1|TRBJ1-1|TRBV20-1|many
TGCAGTGCCGGGGACAGGGAAGCTTTCTTT
CSAGDREAFF
>-|TRBJ1-6|TRBV7-6|many
TGTGCCAGCAGCTTAGAAGGTGGGGCTCGGAATTCACCCCTCCACTTT
CASSLEGGARNSPLHF
>-|TRBJ1-2|TRBV2|many
TGTGCCAGCACTCCATTTGGGGGCGATGGCTACACCTTC
CASTPFGGDGYTF
>-|TRBJ1-1|TRBV2|many
TGTGCCAGCACGGGGAGTTCTGAAGCTTTCTTT
CASTGSSEAFF
>-|TRBJ1-1|TRBV10-1|many
TGCGCCAGCAGTGAAAAGGGGAACACTGAAGCTTTCTTT
CASSEKGNTEAFF
>-|TRBJ2-7|TRBV24-1|many
TGTGCCACCAGTGAGGCAAGCTCCTACGAGCAGTACTTC
CATSEASSYEQYF
>-|TRBJ1-3|TRBV7-8|many
TGTGCCAGCAGCACCGGGACGGCAGCAAGCTCTGGAAACACCATATATTTT
CASSTGTAASSGNTIYF
>-|TRBJ1-2|TRBV28|many
TGTGCCAGCAGGCCACAGGGAGGGGGGTATGGCTGCACCTTC
CASRPQGGGYGCTF
>-|TRBJ2-5|TRBV11-2|many
TGTGCCAGCAGCAGGCAGGGAGAGACCCAGTACTTC
CASSRQGETQYF
>TRBD2|TRBJ2-7|TRBV6-1|-
TGTGCCAGCAGTACGGGACTAGGTTTCGAGCAGTACTTC
CASSTGLGFEQYF
>-|TRBJ1-1|TRBV2|-
TGTGCCAGCAGTGGGCTGGCTGAAGCTTTCTTT
CASSGLAEAFF
>-|TRBJ2-7|TRBV28|many
TGTGCCAGCAGCCCGTACCCCTCCTACGAGCAGTACTTC
CASSPYPSYEQYF
>TRBD1|TRBJ2-4|TRBV20-1|many
TGCAGTGCTATCGGGACAGGGGGGGGATTAGTAGCCAAAAACATTCAGTACTTC
CSAIGTGGGLVAKNIQYF
>-|TRBJ1-1|TRBV12-3/TRBV12-4|many
TGTGCCAGCAGTTTAGGTGGAGGTGTCACTGAAGCTTTCTTT
CASSLGGGVTEAFF
>-|TRBJ1-2|TRBV2|many
TGTGCCAGCGGAGGGGCCGGAGGCTATGGCTACACCTTC
CASGGAGGYGYTF
>-|TRBJ1-2|TRBV15|-
TGTGCCACCAGCAGAGAAGGCTATGGCTACACCTTC
CATSREGYGYTF
>-|TRBJ2-7|TRBV20-1|many
TGCAGTGCTAGAGGTATCCGGGACGGACTCTACGAGCAGTACTTC
CSARGIRDGLYEQYF
>-|TRBJ2-7|TRBV5-1|many
TGCGCCAGCAGCTTGGACCCGGGAGTGTACGAGCAGTACTTC
CASSLDPGVYEQYF
>-|TRBJ1-3|TRBV5-1|many
TGCGCCAGCAGTTTAGGGGACGTCGGAAACACCATATATTTT
CASSLGDVGNTIYF
>TRBD2|TRBJ2-7|TRBV29-1|many
TGCAGCGTTGAAGGACTAGCGGGGGCCAGCTCCTACGAGCAGTACTTC
CSVEGLAGASSYEQYF
>-|TRBJ2-7|TRBV5-1|many
TGCGCCAGCAGCCCAAGGGGACCTCCGGGACCCGCGACGGGCGAGCAGTACTTC
CASSPRGPPGPATGEQYF
>-|TRBJ2-5|TRBV20-1|many
TGCAGTGCTTTCGCCCCCGGGACCCAGTACTTC
CSAFAPGTQYF